This record looks at one T cell receptor beta chain sequence and its context. The V and J ends lost 2 bases and 8 bases, in that order; junction bases with no gene match: 5. CDR3 length: 13 residues. The V gene's germline CDR1 is SNHLY and CDR2 FYNNEI. Measured with immunoSEQ multiplex PCR; TCRdb has only the in-frame clones, and not every one. The profile covers under 70,000 clones, with roughly 84% appearing a single time and under 13% taken by the ten largest. The source of the sample is a study of blood T cell repertoires in COVID-19. Study in general: Samples taken during acute and convalescent COVID-19 were collected in the United States, Italy and Spain.

The sample was peripheral blood. The sequence was collected from a woman aged 18-35 years with acute or convalescent COVID-19. V and J are TRBV2 and TRBJ1-2; 7 positions match TRBD1. CDR3 sequence reads: CASSEPGGSGYTF. CDR3 in DNA: TGTGCCAGCAGTGAACCAGGGGGTTCCGGCTACACCTTC.